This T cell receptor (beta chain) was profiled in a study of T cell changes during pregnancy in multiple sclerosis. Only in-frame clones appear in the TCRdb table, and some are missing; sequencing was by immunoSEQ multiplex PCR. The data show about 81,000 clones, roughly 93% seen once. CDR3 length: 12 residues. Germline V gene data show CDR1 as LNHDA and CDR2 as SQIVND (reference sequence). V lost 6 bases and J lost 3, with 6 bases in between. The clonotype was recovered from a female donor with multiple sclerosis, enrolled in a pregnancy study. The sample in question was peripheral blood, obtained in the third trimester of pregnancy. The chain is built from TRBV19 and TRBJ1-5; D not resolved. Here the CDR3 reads CASRSHNQPQHF. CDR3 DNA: TGTGCCAGTAGGTCCCACAATCAGCCCCAGCATTTT.